What follows are 29 T cell receptor beta chains derived from one specimen sequenced in a study of blood T cell repertoires in COVID-19. TCRdb's table, derived via immunoSEQ multiplex PCR, lists solely in-frame clones and lacks some. The table includes over 150,000 clones, about 88% detected once. Sample: peripheral blood. These receptors came from a man over 45 with COVID-19, enrolled during active disease.

V is TRBV5-6 and J is TRBJ2-1; TRBD2 matches at 8 bases. Germline V gene data show CDR1 as SGHDT and CDR2 as YYEEEE. The length of the CDR3 is 15 residues. V trimming: 4 bases; J trimming: 0 bases; junction bases outside the gene matches: 3. In nucleotides, the CDR3 is TGTGCCAGCAGCCGGACTAGCAGCTCCTACAATGAGCAGTTCTTC. Encoded protein: CASSRTSSSYNEQFF.

This chain connects TRBV5-4 to TRBJ1-1; 9 bases match TRBD1. Losses at the gene ends were 0 bases for V and 1 base for J; bases not matched to a gene: 7. The CDR3 sequence is 17 residues long. Germline CDR1 and CDR2: SGHNT and YYREEE (reference sequence). DNA for the CDR3: TGTGCCAGCAGCTTGGAAGGGACAGGGTTTAAGAACACTGAAGCTTTCTTT. Protein sequence: CASSLEGTGFKNTEAFF.

This rearrangement joins TRBV5-1 to TRBJ2-7; D is undetermined. V was cut by 6 bases and J by 7 bases, with 14 bases left in between. The germline V gene has CDR1 SGHRS and CDR2 YFSETQ. The CDR3 extends over 12 amino acids. This CDR3 is CASNLADGEQYF. DNA of the CDR3: TGCGCCAGCAACCTCGCGGATGGGGAGCAGTACTTC.

The chain combines TRBV6-6 with TRBJ1-2; 8 bases map to TRBD1. With V trimmed by 2 bases and J by 3 bases, 2 bases remained unmatched. Germline V gives CDR1 MNHNY, CDR2 SVGAGI (reference sequence). The CDR3 is 14 residues long. The CDR3 DNA reads TGTGCCAGCAGTTACCAGGGACAGGACTATGGCTACACCTTC. Protein sequence: CASSYQGQDYGYTF.

The gene calls are TRBV7-9 and TRBJ2-1; the match to TRBD2 covers 9 bases. There are 16 residues in the CDR3. Germline V gives CDR1 SEHNR, CDR2 FQNEAQ (reference sequence). V gave up 5 bases and J gave up 8 bases; unmatched junction bases: 13. The DNA for the CDR3 is TGTGCCAGCAGCCCCCGACTGGCGGGAGGGGGGGATGAGCAGTTCTTC. Its protein is CASSPRLAGGGDEQFF.

The chain couples TRBV28 to TRBJ1-1; the D is unclear. CDR1 MDHEN and CDR2 SYDVKM come from the germline V gene. The CDR3 length is 12 residues. Trimming took off 9 bases at V and 0 bases at J, with 8 bases between the two ends. The CDR3 is CASNTVNTEAFF. The CDR3 coding sequence is TGTGCCAGTAACACAGTGAACACTGAAGCTTTCTTT.

This clone was seen a single time. The chain joins TRBV28 to TRBJ1-5; 7 bases are shared with TRBD1. The CDR3 sequence is 15 residues long. Trimming cost V 3 bases and J 5 bases; bases outside gene matches: 7. From germline, CDR1 is MDHEN and CDR2 SYDVKM. The CDR3 reads CASSFLGQVYQPQHF. The CDR3 DNA reads as TGTGCCAGCAGTTTTTTAGGACAGGTCTATCAGCCCCAGCATTTT.

The chain joins TRBV5-1 to TRBJ2-2; D is possibly TRBD2 (6 bases). Germline V gene lookup returns CDR1 SGHRS and CDR2 YFSETQ. V dropped 7 bases and J dropped 0 bases, with 13 bases sitting between them. This CDR3 has 15 amino acids. CDR3 region: CASWGGAANTGELFF. CDR3 in DNA: TGCGCCAGCTGGGGCGGGGCGGCGAACACCGGGGAGCTGTTTTTT.

The V call is TRBV30, the J call TRBJ2-2; D possibly corresponds to TRBD2 (6 bases). Germline-derived CDR1 and CDR2 are GTSNPN and SVGIG (reference sequence). The CDR3 has 16 amino acids. V was pared by 1 base and J by 3 bases, with 15 bases between. As DNA, the CDR3 is TGTGCCTGGAGTGGGGGGACTTGGGGAGACACCGGGGAGCTGTTTTTT. Protein sequence: CAWSGGTWGDTGELFF.

The gene calls are TRBV28 and TRBJ1-5, with D possibly being TRBD1 (5 bases). This CDR3 region has 14 residues. Germline-derived CDR1 and CDR2 are MDHEN and SYDVKM. Trimming stripped 8 bases from V and 4 bases from J, with 15 bases between. CDR3 sequence: CASLRLGVNQPQHF. The CDR3, as DNA: TGTGCCAGCCTCAGGCTAGGGGTTAATCAGCCCCAGCATTTT.

The genes are TRBV7-6 and TRBJ2-1, with TRBD1 as a possible D gene (6 bases). Trimming stripped 6 bases from V and 14 bases from J, with 20 bases between. The CDR3 length is 13 residues. Germline-derived CDR1 and CDR2 are SGHVS and FNYEAQ. The CDR3 nucleotides are TGTGCCAGCAGTTCGGACAGCCTCAGTGCGGAGTTCTTC. Residues: CASSSDSLSAEFF. The full variable domain, its missing parts supplied by reference TRBV7-6 and TRBJ2-1, is GAGVSQSPRYKVTKRGQDVALRCDPISGHVSLYWYRQALGQGPEFLTYFNYEAQQDKSGLPNDRFSAERPEGSISTLTIQRTEQRDSAMYRCASSSDSLSAEFFGPGTRLTVL.

The CDR3 here is CASRTGQGNREAFF. The CDR3 DNA reads as TGTGCCAGCAGAACGGGACAGGGCAACCGGGAGGCTTTCTTT. This chain connects TRBV6-5 to TRBJ1-1, with TRBD1 matching 9 bases. From germline, CDR1 is MNHEY and CDR2 SVGAGI. The length of the CDR3 is 14 residues. Trimming took 6 bases from V and 11 from J; bases not matched to a gene: 13.

The V gene is TRBV5-6, the J gene TRBJ2-1; 9 bases map to TRBD1. The junction had 5 bases not matched to a gene; V was cut back by 4 bases and J by 6 bases. The CDR3 is made up of 14 amino acids. The germline CDR1 and CDR2 sequences are SGHDT and YYEEEE. The DNA for the CDR3 is TGTGCCAGCAGCGCCACGACAGGGGGCAATGAGCAGTTCTTC. This codes for CASSATTGGNEQFF.

The chain has TRBV28 and TRBJ1-4; 7 bases match TRBD1. The CDR3 contains 16 residues. Unmatched junction bases numbered 14, after V lost 5 bases and J lost 8 bases. Looked up from germline, CDR1 is MDHEN and CDR2 is SYDVKM. As DNA, the CDR3 is TGTGCCAGCAGTCCCCCGACCGCCCCCAGGGGGGAAAAACTGTTTTTT. Residues: CASSPPTAPRGEKLFF.

Concerning this clone: Other DNA sequences in the sample encode the same CDR3. The chain uses TRBV6-5 and TRBJ1-1, with 8 nucleotides matching TRBD1. Germline-derived CDR1 and CDR2 are MNHEY and SVGAGI. The junction had 5 bases not matched to a gene; V was cut back by 5 bases and J by 6 bases. The CDR3 is 13 residues long. The CDR3 DNA follows: TGTGCCAGCAGTCCCGACAGGGGATCTGAAGCTTTCTTT. Protein sequence: CASSPDRGSEAFF.

The chain recombines TRBV9 with TRBJ2-3; a possible D gene is TRBD2 (5 bases). The germline V gene has CDR1 SGDLS and CDR2 YYNGEE. V was cut by 4 bases and J by 1 base, with 7 bases left in between. The CDR3 totals 13 residues. The CDR3 coding sequence is TGTGCCAGCAGCCCAGCGGGCACAGATACGCAGTATTTT. The encoded protein is CASSPAGTDTQYF.

The chain combines TRBV5-1 with TRBJ2-2; possible D gene TRBD2, 7 bases. The V and J ends lost 3 bases and 5 bases respectively, with 11 bases between them. Germline CDR1 SGHRS, CDR2 YFSETQ. CDR3 length: 14 amino acids. CDR3 DNA: TGCGCCAGCAGCTCACAGGGAGGGACCGGGGAGCTGTTTTTT. Its protein is CASSSQGGTGELFF.

This rearrangement joins TRBV27 to TRBJ2-2, with D perhaps matching TRBD2 (6 bases). V lost 2 bases and J lost 6, with 10 bases in between. Germline V lookup: CDR1 MNHEY, CDR2 SMNVEV (reference sequence). This CDR3 is built from 14 residues. The CDR3 DNA follows: TGTGCCAGCAGTTTACGCCCGGGGGCCGGGGAGCTGTTTTTT. It is translated as CASSLRPGAGELFF.

The V gene is TRBV19, the J gene TRBJ1-2, with D hard to call. The CDR3 length is 15 residues. V was pared by 5 bases and J by 8 bases, with 21 bases between. Germline-derived CDR1 and CDR2 are LNHDA and SQIVND (reference sequence). CDR3 coding DNA: TGTGCCAGTAGTTCCTTTTCCCTATCGGCGCGGGGCTACACCTTC. Its translation: CASSSFSLSARGYTF.

The chain carries TRBV9 and TRBJ2-2; the match to TRBD2 covers 8 bases. Germline CDR1 reads SGDLS; CDR2 reads YYNGEE. The ends lost 6 bases at V and 2 bases at J; junction bases unmatched: 15. This CDR3 is built from 18 residues. CDR3 nucleotides: TGTGCCAGCACCGGCCGGGGGGGGCACTTTTCAAACACCGGGGAGCTGTTTTTT. This sequence encodes CASTGRGGHFSNTGELFF.

The chain uses TRBV3-1 (or the pseudogene TRBV3-2) and TRBJ1-1; 8 bases map to TRBD1. Per germline, CDR1 LGHDT and CDR2 YNNKEL (reference sequence). There are 18 residues in the CDR3. V lost 1 base, J lost 0 bases, and 10 bases stayed unmatched. DNA of the CDR3: TGTGCCAGCAGCCAAGTAGCGCCAGGGGGCGCGGTGAACACTGAAGCTTTCTTT. It yields the protein CASSQVAPGGAVNTEAFF.

The chain combines TRBV29-1 with TRBJ1-1; 7 bases map to TRBD1. The ends lost 7 bases at V and 1 base at J; junction bases unmatched: 6. This CDR3 is 13 amino acids long. The germline gives CDR1 SQVTM, CDR2 ANQGSEA. The CDR3 loop reads CSAIQGTNTEAFF. Written as DNA, the CDR3 is TGCAGCGCAATACAGGGGACGAACACTGAAGCTTTCTTT.

The chain combines TRBV14 with TRBJ2-3; no definite D call. Trimming stripped 0 bases from V and 0 bases from J, with 13 bases between. This CDR3 region has 17 residues. Germline V gene sequence: CDR1 SGHDN, CDR2 FVKESK. CDR3 amino acids: CASSQDQFATSTDTQYF. CDR3 nucleotide sequence: TGTGCCAGCAGCCAAGATCAATTCGCAACTAGCACAGATACGCAGTATTTT.

This rearrangement joins TRBV10-2 to TRBJ1-2; 8 nucleotides line up with TRBD1. From germline, CDR1 is WSHSY and CDR2 SAAADI. This CDR3 is built from 13 residues. V trimming: 4 bases; J trimming: 8 bases; junction bases outside the gene matches: 6. In DNA form, the CDR3 reads TGCGCCAGCAGTGCCGGGACAGGAGGCGGCTACACCTTC. This translates into CASSAGTGGGYTF.

This chain uses TRBV2 with TRBJ2-1, with D possibly TRBD1 on 6 matching bases. The V and J ends lost 6 bases and 7 bases respectively, with 10 bases between them. CDR3 size: 12 residues. Germline values: CDR1 SNHLY, CDR2 FYNNEI. This chain's CDR3 is CASSRGRNEQFF. For the CDR3, the DNA is TGTGCCAGCAGCAGGGGCAGGAATGAGCAGTTCTTC.

This clone was detected a few times. The V call is TRBV3-1 (or the pseudogene TRBV3-2), the J call TRBJ1-4, with a tentative D call TRBD1 (6 bases). The CDR3 totals 12 residues. Germline V lookup: CDR1 LGHDT, CDR2 YNNKEL (reference sequence). The ends were cut back, 4 bases at V and 10 bases at J, with 10 bases in the middle. CDR3 bases: TGTGCCAGCAGCCCCCTACAGGGAAAACTGTTTTTT. Its translation is CASSPLQGKLFF.

This clone was seen a single time. This rearrangement joins TRBV4-3 to TRBJ1-1, with D unresolved. V was trimmed by 0 bases and J by 2 bases, leaving 7 bases between them. The CDR3 spans 14 residues. From germline, CDR1 is LGHNA and CDR2 YSLEER. CDR3 protein: CASSQDLVNTEAFF. CDR3 coding DNA: TGCGCCAGCAGCCAAGACTTAGTAAACACTGAAGCTTTCTTT.

The chain employs TRBV18 and TRBJ2-1, with 9 bases matching TRBD1. V dropped 4 bases and J dropped 2; count of bases not matched to a gene: 3. The CDR3 is 15 amino acids. Germline V gives CDR1 KGHSH, CDR2 LQKENI. In nucleotides, the CDR3 is TGTGCCAGCTCACTGGGACAGGGCCCCTACAATGAGCAGTTCTTC. Translation gives CASSLGQGPYNEQFF.

This clone appeared once. The gene calls are TRBV2 and TRBJ1-3; 10 nucleotides align to TRBD1. The CDR3 is 17 residues long. The V gene end was trimmed by 11 bases and the J gene end by 6 bases; junction bases not matched to a gene: 19. Germline-derived CDR1 and CDR2 are SNHLY and FYNNEI. The CDR3 is CAGSGQGNLWAENTIYF. The CDR3 region has the DNA TGTGCCGGCTCGGGACAGGGGAATTTATGGGCGGAAAACACCATATATTTT.